This T cell receptor (beta chain) originates from a study of blood T cell repertoires in COVID-19. This CDR3 comprises 12 residues. The V and J ends lost 2 bases and 7 bases respectively, with 8 bases between them. The germline gives CDR1 MNHEY, CDR2 SVGEGT. Authors' processing steps: How many nucleated cells were present was estimated from reference gene primer amplification. The protocol was immunoSEQ multiplex PCR, while the TCRdb copy is restricted to in-frame clones and leaves out a portion. V, J and clone size reflect that table, while D and trimming were determined from the DNA. The sample lists approximately 350,000 clones; roughly 90% were seen once.

Sequencing was carried out using peripheral blood. The V and J genes are TRBV6-2 or TRBV6-3 and TRBJ1-1; D is undetermined. The TCR originated in a woman aged 25 to 45 with COVID-19, enrolled during active disease. This CDR3 reads CASSYPDNEAFF. In DNA, the CDR3 is TGTGCCAGCAGTTACCCAGACAATGAAGCTTTCTTT.